This T cell receptor (beta chain) was observed in a study of shared clonotypes between healthy human individuals. Some clones are missing from TCRdb's copy, which holds only in-frame ones; the method was immunoSEQ multiplex PCR. The repertoire includes some 1.5 million clones, 95% to 99% of them detected once, and about 0.45% sits in the top ten. Study conclusions and caveats: The study found roughly 5% of naive CD4 clonotypes shared across several donors.

The V end was cut by 4 bases, the J end by 0 bases, with 13 bases between. Per the germline V gene, CDR1 is MNHNS and CDR2 is SASEGT. The length of the CDR3 is 16 residues. About this clone itself: Its antigen is as yet unknown.

The rearrangement uses TRBV6-1 and TRBJ2-1, with a possible D match to TRBD1 (5 bases). The specimen sequenced was naive CD4+ T cells sorted from blood. Subset meaning: CD45RA+ positively selected. The sequence was collected from a man aged 25 to 40 in good health. The CDR3 loop is CASSGRVLSSYNEQFF. CDR3 coding DNA: TGTGCCAGCAGTGGCAGGGTGCTGAGCTCCTACAATGAGCAGTTCTTC.